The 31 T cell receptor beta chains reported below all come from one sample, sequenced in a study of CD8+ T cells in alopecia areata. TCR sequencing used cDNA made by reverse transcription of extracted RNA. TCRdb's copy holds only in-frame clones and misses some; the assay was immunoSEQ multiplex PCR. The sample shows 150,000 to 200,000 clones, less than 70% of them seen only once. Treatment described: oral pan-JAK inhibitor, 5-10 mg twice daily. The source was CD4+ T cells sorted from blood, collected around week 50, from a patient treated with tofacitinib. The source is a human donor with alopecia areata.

CDR3 residues: CSARAGVEQYF. The CDR3 DNA sequence: TGCAGTGCTAGGGCTGGGGTCGAGCAGTACTTC. V and J are TRBV20-1 and TRBJ2-7, with D hard to call. V lost 3 bases and J 6 bases, leaving 9 bases between the germline ends. Germline assignment: CDR1 DFQATT and CDR2 SNEGSKA (reference sequence). This CDR3 region has 11 residues.

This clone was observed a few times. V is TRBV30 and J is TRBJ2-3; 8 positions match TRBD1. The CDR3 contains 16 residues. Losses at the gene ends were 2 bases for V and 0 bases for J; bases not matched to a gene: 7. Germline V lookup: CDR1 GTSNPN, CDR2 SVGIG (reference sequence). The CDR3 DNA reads TGTGCCTGGAGTAGATTTACAGGGGGTAGCACAGATACGCAGTATTTT. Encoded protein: CAWSRFTGGSTDTQYF. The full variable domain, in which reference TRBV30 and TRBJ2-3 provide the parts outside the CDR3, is SQTIHQWPATLVQPVGSPLSLECTVEGTSNPNLYWYRQAAGRGLQLLFYSVGIGQISSEVPQNLSASRPQDRQFILSSKKLLLSDSGFYLCAWSRFTGGSTDTQYFGPGTRLTVL.

The CDR3 protein is CATSGLQGYTTNQETQYF. The CDR3 DNA is TGTGCCACCAGCGGACTACAGGGATATACAACCAACCAAGAGACCCAGTACTTC. The V call is TRBV15, the J call TRBJ2-5; D might be TRBD1 or TRBD2, each matching 6 bases. The CDR3 is made up of 18 amino acids. Germline CDR1 reads LNHNV; CDR2 reads YYDKDF (reference sequence). V dropped 5 bases and J dropped 0 bases, with 22 bases sitting between them.

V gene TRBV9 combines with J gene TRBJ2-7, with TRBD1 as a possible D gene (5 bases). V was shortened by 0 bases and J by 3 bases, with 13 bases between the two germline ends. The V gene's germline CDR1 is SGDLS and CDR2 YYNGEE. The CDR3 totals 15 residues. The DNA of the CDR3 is TGTGCCAGCAGCGTAGGGCGCAGGGCTGACTACGAGCAGTACTTC. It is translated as CASSVGRRADYEQYF.

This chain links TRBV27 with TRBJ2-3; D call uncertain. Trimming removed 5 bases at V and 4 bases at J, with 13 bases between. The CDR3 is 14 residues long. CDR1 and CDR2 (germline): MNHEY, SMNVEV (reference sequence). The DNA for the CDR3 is TGTGCCAGCAGTCCGGGCCTTGTAGCAGATACGCAGTATTTT. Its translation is CASSPGLVADTQYF.

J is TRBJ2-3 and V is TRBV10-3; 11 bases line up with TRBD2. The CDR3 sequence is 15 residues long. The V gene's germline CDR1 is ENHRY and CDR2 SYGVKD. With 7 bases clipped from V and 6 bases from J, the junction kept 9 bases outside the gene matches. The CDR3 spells CAIKSSGGADDTQYF. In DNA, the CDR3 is TGTGCCATCAAGAGTAGCGGGGGGGCCGATGATACGCAGTATTTT.

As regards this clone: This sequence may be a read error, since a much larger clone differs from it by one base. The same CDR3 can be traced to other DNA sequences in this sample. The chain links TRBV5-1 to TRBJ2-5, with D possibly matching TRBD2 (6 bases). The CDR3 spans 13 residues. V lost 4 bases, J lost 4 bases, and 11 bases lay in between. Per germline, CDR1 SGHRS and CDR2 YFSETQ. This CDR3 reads CASSRRGRETQYF. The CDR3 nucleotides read TGCGCCAGCAGCCGCCGGGGGAGAGAGACCCAGTACTTC.

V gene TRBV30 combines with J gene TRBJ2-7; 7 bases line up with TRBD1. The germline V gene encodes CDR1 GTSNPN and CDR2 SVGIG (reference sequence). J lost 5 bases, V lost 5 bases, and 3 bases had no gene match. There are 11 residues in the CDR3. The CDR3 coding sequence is TGTGCCTGGGTTGACAGGGACGAGCAGTACTTC. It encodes CAWVDRDEQYF.

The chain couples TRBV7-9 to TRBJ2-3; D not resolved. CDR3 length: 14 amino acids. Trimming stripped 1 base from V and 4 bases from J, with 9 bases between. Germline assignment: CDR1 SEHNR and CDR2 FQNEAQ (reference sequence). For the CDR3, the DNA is TGTGCCAGCAGCTTAGTCCATGGGGCAGATACGCAGTATTTT. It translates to CASSLVHGADTQYF.

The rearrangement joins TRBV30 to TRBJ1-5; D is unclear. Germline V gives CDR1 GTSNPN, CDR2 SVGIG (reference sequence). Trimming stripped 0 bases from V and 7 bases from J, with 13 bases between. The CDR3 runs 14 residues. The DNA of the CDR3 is TGTGCCTGGAGTGTAATGGGAGTACGACAGCCCCAGCATTTT. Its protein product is CAWSVMGVRQPQHF.

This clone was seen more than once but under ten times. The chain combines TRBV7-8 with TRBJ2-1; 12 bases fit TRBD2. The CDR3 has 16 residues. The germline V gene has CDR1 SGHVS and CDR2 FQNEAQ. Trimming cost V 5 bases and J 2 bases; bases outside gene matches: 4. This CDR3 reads CASSPGLAGTYNEQFF. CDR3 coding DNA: TGTGCCAGCAGCCCCGGACTAGCGGGAACCTACAATGAGCAGTTCTTC.

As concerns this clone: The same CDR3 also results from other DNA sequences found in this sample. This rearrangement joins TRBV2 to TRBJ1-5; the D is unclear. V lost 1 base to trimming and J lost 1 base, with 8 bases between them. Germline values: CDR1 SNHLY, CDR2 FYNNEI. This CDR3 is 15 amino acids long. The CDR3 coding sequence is TGTGCCAGCAGTGAAGAGGTGGGGAGCAATCAGCCCCAGCATTTT. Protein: CASSEEVGSNQPQHF.

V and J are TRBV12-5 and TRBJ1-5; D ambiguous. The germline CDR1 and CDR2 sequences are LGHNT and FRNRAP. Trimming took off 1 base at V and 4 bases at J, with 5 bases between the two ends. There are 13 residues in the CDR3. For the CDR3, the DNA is TGTGCTAGTGGTTTGGGGATAAATCAGCCCCAGCATTTT. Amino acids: CASGLGINQPQHF.

DNA of the CDR3: TGTGCCAGCAGTACCCGGACGGAGAACACCGGGGAGCTGTTTTTT. This codes for CASSTRTENTGELFF. The chain combines TRBV6-6 with TRBJ2-2; D not certain. The ends were cut back, 5 bases at V and 1 base at J, with 11 bases in the middle. CDR3 length: 15 amino acids. CDR1 MNHNY and CDR2 SVGAGI come from the germline V gene (reference sequence).

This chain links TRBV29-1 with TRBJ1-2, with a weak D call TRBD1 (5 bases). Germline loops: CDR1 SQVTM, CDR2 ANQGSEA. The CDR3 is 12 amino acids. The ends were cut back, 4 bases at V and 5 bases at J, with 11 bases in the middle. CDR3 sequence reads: CSVAGVGYGYTF. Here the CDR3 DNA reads TGCAGCGTTGCGGGGGTAGGGTATGGCTACACCTTC.

The CDR3 spells CASSQGEQTGQYF. The CDR3 DNA follows: TGTGCCAGCAGCCAGGGGGAACAGACTGGGCAGTACTTC. V usage is TRBV7-7 and J usage is TRBJ2-7; TRBD1 aligns across 7 bases. V was pared by 5 bases and J by 9 bases, with 10 bases of the junction left unmatched. The CDR3 length is 13 residues. The germline CDR1 and CDR2 sequences are SSHAT and FNYEAQ (reference sequence).

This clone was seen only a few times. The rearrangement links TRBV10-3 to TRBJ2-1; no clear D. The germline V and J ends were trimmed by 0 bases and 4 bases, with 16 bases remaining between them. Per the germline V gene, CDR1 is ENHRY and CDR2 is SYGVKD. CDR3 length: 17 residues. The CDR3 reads CAISESNSPPTYNEQFF. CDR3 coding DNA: TGTGCCATCAGTGAGTCGAACTCCCCCCCTACATACAATGAGCAGTTCTTC.

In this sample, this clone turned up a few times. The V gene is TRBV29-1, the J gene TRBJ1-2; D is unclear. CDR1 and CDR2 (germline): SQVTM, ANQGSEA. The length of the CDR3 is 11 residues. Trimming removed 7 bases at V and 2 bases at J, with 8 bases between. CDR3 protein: CSGAGNYGYTF. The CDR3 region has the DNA TGCAGCGGTGCGGGCAACTATGGCTACACCTTC.

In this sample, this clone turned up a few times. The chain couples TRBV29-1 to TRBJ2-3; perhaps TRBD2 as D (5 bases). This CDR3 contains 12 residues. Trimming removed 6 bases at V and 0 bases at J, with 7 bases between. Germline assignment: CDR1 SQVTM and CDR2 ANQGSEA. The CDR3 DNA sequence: TGCAGCGTCCCGGGAAGCACAGATACGCAGTATTTT. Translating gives CSVPGSTDTQYF.

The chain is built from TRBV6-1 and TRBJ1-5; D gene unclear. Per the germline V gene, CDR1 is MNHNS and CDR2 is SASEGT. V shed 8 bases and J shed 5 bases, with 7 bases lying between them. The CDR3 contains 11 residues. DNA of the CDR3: TGTGCCAGCCAGAATGATCAGCCCCAGCATTTT. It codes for CASQNDQPQHF.

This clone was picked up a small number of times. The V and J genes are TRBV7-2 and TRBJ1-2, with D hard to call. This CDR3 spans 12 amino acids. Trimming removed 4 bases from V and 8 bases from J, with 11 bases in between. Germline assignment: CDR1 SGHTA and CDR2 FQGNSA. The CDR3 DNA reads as TGTGCCAGCAGCTGGGCAGGTTCAGGCTACACCTTC. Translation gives CASSWAGSGYTF.

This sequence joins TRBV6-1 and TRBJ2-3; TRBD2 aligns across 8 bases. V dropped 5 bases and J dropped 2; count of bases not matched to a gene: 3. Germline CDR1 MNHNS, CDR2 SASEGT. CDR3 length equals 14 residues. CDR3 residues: CASSPGGVTDTQYF. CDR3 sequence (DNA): TGTGCCAGCAGTCCCGGGGGGGTCACAGATACGCAGTATTTT.

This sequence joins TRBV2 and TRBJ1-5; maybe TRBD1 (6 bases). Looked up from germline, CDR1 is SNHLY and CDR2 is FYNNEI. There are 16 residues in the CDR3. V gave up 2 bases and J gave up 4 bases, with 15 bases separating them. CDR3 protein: CASSEQGSANNQPQHF. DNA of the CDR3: TGTGCCAGCAGTGAACAGGGGAGTGCTAATAATCAGCCCCAGCATTTT. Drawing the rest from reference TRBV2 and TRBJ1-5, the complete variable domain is EPEVTQTPSHQVTQMGQEVILRCVPISNHLYFYWYRQILGQKVEFLVSFYNNEISEKSEIFDDQFSVERPDGSNFTLKIRSTKLEDSAMYFCASSEQGSANNQPQHFGDGTRLSIL.

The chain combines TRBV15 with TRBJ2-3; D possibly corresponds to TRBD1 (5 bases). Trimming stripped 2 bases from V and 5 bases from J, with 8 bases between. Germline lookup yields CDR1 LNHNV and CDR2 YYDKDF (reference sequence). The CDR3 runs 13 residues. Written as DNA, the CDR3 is TGTGCCACCAGCAGACAGGGTGGAGATACGCAGTATTTT. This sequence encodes CATSRQGGDTQYF.

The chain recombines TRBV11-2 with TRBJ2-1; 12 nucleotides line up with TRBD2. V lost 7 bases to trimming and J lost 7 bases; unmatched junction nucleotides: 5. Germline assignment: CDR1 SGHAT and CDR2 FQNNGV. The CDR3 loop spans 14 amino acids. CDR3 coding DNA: TGTGCCAGCAACGGACTAGCGGGGTTTAATGAGCAGTTCTTC. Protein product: CASNGLAGFNEQFF.

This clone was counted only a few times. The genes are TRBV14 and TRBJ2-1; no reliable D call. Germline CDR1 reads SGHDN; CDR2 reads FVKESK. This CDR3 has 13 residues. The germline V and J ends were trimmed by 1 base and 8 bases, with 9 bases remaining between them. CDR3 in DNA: TGTGCCAGCAGCCAAGGCGTTGGAGATGAGCAGTTCTTC. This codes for CASSQGVGDEQFF. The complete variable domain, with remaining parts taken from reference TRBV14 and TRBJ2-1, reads EAGVTQFPSHSVIEKGQTVTLRCDPISGHDNLYWYRRVMGKEIKFLLHFVKESKQDESGMPNNRFLAERTGGTYSTLKVQPAELEDSGVYFCASSQGVGDEQFFGPGTRLTVL.

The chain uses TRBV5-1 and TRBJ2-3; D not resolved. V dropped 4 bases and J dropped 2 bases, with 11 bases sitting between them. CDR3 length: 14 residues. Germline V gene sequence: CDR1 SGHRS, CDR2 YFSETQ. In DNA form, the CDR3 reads TGCGCCAGCAGCATGTCAAGTTACACAGATACGCAGTATTTT. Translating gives CASSMSSYTDTQYF.

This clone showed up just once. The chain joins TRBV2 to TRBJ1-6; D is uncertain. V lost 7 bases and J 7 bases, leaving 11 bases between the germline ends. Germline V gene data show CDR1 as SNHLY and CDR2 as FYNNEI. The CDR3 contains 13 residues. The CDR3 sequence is CASTLEKNSPLHF. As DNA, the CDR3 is TGTGCCAGCACGTTGGAAAAAAATTCACCCCTCCACTTT.

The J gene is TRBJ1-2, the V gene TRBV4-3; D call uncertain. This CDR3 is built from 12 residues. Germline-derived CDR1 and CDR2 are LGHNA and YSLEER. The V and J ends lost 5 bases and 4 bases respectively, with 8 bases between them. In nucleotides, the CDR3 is TGCGCCAGCAGCGACACCTCCTATGGCTACACCTTC. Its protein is CASSDTSYGYTF.

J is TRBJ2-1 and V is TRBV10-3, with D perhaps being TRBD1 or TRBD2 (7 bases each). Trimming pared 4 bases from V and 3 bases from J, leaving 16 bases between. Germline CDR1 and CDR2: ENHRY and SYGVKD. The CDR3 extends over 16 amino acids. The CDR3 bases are TGTGCCATCAGTGTAAGCCAGGGGGGGGACTACAATGAGCAGTTCTTC. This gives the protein CAISVSQGGDYNEQFF.

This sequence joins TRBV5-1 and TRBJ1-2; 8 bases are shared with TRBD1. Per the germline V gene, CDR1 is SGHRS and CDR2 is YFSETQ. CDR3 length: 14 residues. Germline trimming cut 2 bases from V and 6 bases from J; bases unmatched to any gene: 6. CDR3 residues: CASSFSTGVDGYTF. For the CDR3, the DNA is TGCGCCAGCAGCTTCTCGACAGGGGTGGATGGCTACACCTTC.